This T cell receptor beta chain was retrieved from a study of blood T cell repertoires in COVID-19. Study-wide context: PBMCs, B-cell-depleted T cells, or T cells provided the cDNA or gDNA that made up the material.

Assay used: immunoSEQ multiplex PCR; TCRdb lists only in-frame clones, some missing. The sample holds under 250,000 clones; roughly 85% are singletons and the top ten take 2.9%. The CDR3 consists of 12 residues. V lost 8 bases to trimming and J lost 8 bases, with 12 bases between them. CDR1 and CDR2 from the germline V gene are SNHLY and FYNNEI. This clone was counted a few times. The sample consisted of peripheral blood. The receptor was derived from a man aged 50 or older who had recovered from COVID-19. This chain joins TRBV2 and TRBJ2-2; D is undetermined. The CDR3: CASCFEPGELFF. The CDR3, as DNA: TGTGCCAGCTGCTTTGAGCCGGGGGAGCTGTTTTTT. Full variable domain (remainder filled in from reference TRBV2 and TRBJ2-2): EPEVTQTPSHQVTQMGQEVILRCVPISNHLYFYWYRQILGQKVEFLVSFYNNEISEKSEIFDDQFSVERPDGSNFTLKIRSTKLEDSAMYFCASCFEPGELFFGEGSRLTVL.